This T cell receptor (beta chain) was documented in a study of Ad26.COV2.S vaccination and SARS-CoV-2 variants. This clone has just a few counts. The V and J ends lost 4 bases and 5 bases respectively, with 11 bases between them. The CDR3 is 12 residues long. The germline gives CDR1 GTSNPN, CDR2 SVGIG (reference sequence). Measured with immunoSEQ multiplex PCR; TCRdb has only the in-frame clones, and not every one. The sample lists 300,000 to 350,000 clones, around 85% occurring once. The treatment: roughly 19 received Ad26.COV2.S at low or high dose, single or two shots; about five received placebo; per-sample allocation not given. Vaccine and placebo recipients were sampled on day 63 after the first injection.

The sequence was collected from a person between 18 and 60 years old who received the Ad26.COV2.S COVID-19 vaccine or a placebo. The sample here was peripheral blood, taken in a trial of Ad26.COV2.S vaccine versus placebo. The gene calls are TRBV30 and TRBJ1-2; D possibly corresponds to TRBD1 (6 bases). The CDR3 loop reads CAWTRTEYGYTF. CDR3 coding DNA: TGTGCCTGGACCCGGACAGAATATGGCTACACCTTC.